This record covers a single T cell receptor (beta chain). Its antigen remains unknown. The CDR3 is 15 amino acids. Trimming took off 0 bases at V and 0 bases at J, with 9 bases between the two ends. Germline CDR1 and CDR2: SGHDT and YYEEEE. The record originates from a study of T cell responses to AZD1222 COVID-19 vaccine. Findings and caveats of the study: Seropositive AZD1222 recipients at baseline numbered only five to seven. Every sample of the repertoires postdated the peak T cell response.

Profiled with immunoSEQ multiplex PCR; TCRdb holds only in-frame clones, not every one. The sample holds tens of thousands of clones, 88% seen once. This rearrangement joins TRBV5-6 to TRBJ1-2; no clear D. The starting material was peripheral blood, obtained on day 0 of AZD1222 vaccination. The source of this sequence is an adult in good health. CDR3 DNA: TGTGCCAGCAGCTTGGGGCCGCGTGCTAACTATGGCTACACCTTC. It translates to CASSLGPRANYGYTF. Combining the CDR3 with reference TRBV5-6 and TRBJ1-2 gives the whole variable domain DAGVTQSPTHLIKTRGQQVTLRCSPKSGHDTVSWYQQALGQGPQFIFQYYEEEERQRGNFPDRFSGHQFPNYSSELNVNALLLGDSALYLCASSLGPRANYGYTFGSGTRLTVV.